These 6 T cell receptor beta chains were sequenced from one sample in a study of regulatory T cells in long-lasting Graves disease (dated by TCRdb to the early 2020s). The library was generated by multiplex PCR. The sequencer listed for this sample is Illumina HiSeq 4000. iRepertoire HTBI primers and Arm-PCR amplification of CDR3 regions were used to construct TCR beta libraries. The raw public data were reprocessed by TCRdb itself: fastp quality trimming at Q25, MiXCR clonotype calling, in-frame beta chains only. Rows are combined by CDR3 protein, so each entry shows the most common genes and DNA. In all, the sample holds about 200,000 distinct CDR3 sequences, and less than 20% of those were seen once. Roughly 10% of the sample lies in the top ten. The time point label here, explained by the study, means: newly diagnosed GD, antithyroid drugs for less than 3 months. For both TCR sequencing and RNA sequencing, RNA was extracted from PBMCs using TRIzol.

These same data were also listed under a study on T cells in Graves' hyperthyroidism and ophthalmopathy.

The source was peripheral blood mononuclear cells (PBMCs), collected at new diagnosis, from a patient treated with antithyroid drugs. These receptors originate from a young woman with Graves disease. Donor details come from another sample of the same person, matched by shared clones.

This clonotype was detected ten times or more. The V and J genes are TRBV2 and TRBJ1-2; 8 positions match TRBD1. V lost 9 bases to trimming and J lost 1 base; unmatched junction nucleotides: 7. The CDR3 totals 14 residues. The germline V gene encodes CDR1 SNHLY and CDR2 FYNNEI. This CDR3 is CASNKQGVNYGYTF. The CDR3 DNA reads as TGTGCCAGTAACAAACAGGGGGTTAACTATGGCTACACCTTC.

This clonotype was recorded many times. CDR3 sequence reads: CASNQPGTNNEQFF. The DNA of the CDR3 is TGTGCCAGCAACCAACCCGGGACAAACAATGAGCAGTTCTTC. The chain uses TRBV28 and TRBJ2-1, with D perhaps matching TRBD1 (6 bases). This CDR3 comprises 14 residues. Germline assignment: CDR1 MDHEN and CDR2 SYDVKM. V was trimmed by 7 bases and J by 5 bases, leaving 15 bases between them.

This chain uses TRBV4-1 with TRBJ2-5; TRBD2 matches at 10 bases. This CDR3 has 16 amino acids. The germline gives CDR1 MGHRA, CDR2 YSYEKL. J gave up 5 bases and V 7 bases, and 13 bases lay outside the gene matches. This chain's CDR3 is CASNHNTAGGYETQYF. CDR3 coding DNA: TGCGCCAGCAACCATAACACAGCGGGAGGGTACGAGACCCAGTACTTC.

There are many counts of this clonotype. The chain joins TRBV30 to TRBJ1-5; D unclear. CDR1 and CDR2 from the germline V gene are GTSNPN and SVGIG (reference sequence). CDR3 size: 15 residues. V gave up 2 bases and J gave up 5 bases, with 16 bases separating them. CDR3: CAWSRVGGLDQPQHF. Written as DNA, the CDR3 is TGTGCCTGGAGTAGGGTGGGAGGATTGGATCAGCCCCAGCATTTT.

This clonotype was observed many times. V gene TRBV20-1 combines with J gene TRBJ1-1, with 7 bases aligning to TRBD1. V gave up 2 bases and J gave up 5 bases; unmatched junction bases: 5. CDR1 is DFQATT, CDR2 SNEGSKA, per germline (reference sequence). The CDR3 is 13 residues long. CDR3 in DNA: TGCAGTGCTAGAAGGACAGGACAGACTGAAGCTTTCTTT. This sequence encodes CSARRTGQTEAFF.

This clonotype was seen many times. The chain joins TRBV6-2 or TRBV6-3 to TRBJ2-1, with 11 nucleotides matching TRBD2. This CDR3 has 14 residues. The germline V gene encodes CDR1 MNHEY and CDR2 SVGEGT. V shed 5 bases and J 6 bases; nucleotides not matched to a gene: 3. The CDR3 bases are TGTGCCAGCAGTCGGACTAGCGGGCTCAATGAGCAGTTCTTC. It is translated as CASSRTSGLNEQFF.